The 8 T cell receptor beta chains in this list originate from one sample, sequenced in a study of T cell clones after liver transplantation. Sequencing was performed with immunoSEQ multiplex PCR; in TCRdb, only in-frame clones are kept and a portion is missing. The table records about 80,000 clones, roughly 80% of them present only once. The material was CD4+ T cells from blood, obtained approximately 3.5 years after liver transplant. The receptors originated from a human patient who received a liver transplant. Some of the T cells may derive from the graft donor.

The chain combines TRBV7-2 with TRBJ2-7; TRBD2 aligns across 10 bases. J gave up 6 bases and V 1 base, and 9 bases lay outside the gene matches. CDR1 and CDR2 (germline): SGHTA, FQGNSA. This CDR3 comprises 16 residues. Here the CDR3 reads CASSLVRSGRAGEQYF. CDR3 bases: TGTGCCAGCAGCTTAGTTCGGAGCGGGAGGGCGGGCGAGCAGTACTTC.

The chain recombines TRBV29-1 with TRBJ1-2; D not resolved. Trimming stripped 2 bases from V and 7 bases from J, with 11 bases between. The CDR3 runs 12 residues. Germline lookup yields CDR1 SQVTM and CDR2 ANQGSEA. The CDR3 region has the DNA TGCAGCGTTGAAACCAGTGCCCGTGGCTACACCTTC. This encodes CSVETSARGYTF.

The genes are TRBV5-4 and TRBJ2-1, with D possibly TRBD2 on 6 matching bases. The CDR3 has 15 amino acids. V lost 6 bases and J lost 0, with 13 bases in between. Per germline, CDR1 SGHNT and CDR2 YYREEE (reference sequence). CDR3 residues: CASTTPTSSYNEQFF. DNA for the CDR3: TGTGCCAGCACCACACCGACTAGCTCCTACAATGAGCAGTTCTTC.

CDR3 in amino acids: CASLGRRFSYEQYF. The CDR3 nucleotides read TGTGCCAGCCTCGGTCGGCGGTTCTCCTACGAGCAGTACTTC. V is TRBV6-1 and J is TRBJ2-7, with unresolved D. V was cut by 8 bases and J by 0 bases, with 14 bases left in between. Germline V lookup: CDR1 MNHNS, CDR2 SASEGT. The CDR3 spans 14 residues.

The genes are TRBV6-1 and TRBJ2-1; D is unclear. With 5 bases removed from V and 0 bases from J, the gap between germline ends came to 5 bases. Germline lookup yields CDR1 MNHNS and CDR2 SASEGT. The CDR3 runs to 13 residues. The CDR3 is CASSPSSYNEQFF. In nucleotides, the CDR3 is TGTGCCAGCAGTCCCAGCTCCTACAATGAGCAGTTCTTC.

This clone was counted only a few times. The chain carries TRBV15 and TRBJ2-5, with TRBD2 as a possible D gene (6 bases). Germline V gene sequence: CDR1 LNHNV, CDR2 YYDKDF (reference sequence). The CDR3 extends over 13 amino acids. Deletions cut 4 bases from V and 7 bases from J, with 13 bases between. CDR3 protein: CATSTRRDGTQYF. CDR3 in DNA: TGTGCCACCAGCACCAGGAGGGACGGGACCCAGTACTTC.

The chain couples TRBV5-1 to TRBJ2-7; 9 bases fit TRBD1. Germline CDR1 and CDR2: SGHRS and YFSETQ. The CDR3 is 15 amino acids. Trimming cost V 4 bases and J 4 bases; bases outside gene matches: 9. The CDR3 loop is CASSQNGQGTYEQYF. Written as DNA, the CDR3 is TGCGCCAGCAGCCAAAATGGACAGGGGACGTACGAGCAGTACTTC.

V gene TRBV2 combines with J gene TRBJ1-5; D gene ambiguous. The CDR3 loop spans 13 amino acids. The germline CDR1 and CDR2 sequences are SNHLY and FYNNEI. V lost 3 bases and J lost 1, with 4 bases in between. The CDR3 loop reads CASSDRSNQPQHF. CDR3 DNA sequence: TGTGCCAGCAGTGACAGGAGCAATCAGCCCCAGCATTTT.